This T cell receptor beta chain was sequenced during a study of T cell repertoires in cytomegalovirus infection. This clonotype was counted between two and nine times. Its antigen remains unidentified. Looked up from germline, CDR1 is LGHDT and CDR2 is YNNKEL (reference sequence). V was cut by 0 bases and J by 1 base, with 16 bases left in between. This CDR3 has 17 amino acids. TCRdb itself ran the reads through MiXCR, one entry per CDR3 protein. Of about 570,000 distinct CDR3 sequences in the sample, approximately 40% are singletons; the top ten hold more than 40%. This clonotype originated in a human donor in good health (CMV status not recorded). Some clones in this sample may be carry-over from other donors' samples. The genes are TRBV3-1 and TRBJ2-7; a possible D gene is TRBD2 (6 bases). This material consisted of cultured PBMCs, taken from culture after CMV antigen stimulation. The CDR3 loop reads CASSQDVRRGFSYEQYF. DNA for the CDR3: TGTGCCAGCAGCCAAGATGTTCGGCGGGGCTTTTCCTACGAGCAGTACTTC.